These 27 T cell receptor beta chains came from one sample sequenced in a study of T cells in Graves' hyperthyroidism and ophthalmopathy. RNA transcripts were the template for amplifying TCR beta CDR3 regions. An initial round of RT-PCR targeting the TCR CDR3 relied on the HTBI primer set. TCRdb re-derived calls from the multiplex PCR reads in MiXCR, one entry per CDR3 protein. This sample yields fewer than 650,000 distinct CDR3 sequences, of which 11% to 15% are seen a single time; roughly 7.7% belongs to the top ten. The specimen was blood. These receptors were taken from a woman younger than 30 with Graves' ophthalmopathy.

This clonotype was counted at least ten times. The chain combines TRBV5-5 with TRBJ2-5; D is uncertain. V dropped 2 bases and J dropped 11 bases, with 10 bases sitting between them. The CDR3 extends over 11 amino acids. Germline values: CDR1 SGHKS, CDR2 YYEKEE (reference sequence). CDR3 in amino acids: CASSFHGTQYF. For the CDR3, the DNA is TGTGCCAGCAGCTTCCACGGAACTCAGTACTTC.

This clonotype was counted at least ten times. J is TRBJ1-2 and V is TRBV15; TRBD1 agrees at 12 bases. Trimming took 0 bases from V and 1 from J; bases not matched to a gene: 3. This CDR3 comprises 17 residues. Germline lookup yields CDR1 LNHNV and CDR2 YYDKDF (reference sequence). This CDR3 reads CATSREGQGAGNYGYTF. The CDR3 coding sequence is TGTGCCACCAGCAGAGAGGGACAGGGGGCTGGTAACTATGGCTACACCTTC. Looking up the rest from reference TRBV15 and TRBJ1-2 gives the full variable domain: DAMVIQNPRYQVTQFGKPVTLSCSQTLNHNVMYWYQQKSSQAPKLLFHYYDKDFNNEADTPDNFQSRRPNTSFCFLDIRSPGLGDTAMYLCATSREGQGAGNYGYTFGSGTRLTVV.

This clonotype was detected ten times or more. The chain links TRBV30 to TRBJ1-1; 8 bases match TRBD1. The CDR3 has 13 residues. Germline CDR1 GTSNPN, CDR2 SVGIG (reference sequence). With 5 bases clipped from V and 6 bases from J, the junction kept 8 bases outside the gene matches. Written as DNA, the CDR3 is TGTGCCTGGTGGACAGGGCCAAACGCTGAAGCTTTCTTT. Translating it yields CAWWTGPNAEAFF.

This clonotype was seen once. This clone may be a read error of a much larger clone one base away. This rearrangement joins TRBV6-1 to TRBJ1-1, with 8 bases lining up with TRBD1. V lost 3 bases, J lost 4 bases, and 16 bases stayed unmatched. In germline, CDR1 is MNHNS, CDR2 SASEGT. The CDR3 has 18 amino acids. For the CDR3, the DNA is TGTGCCAGCAGTGAGCGGGGGACAGGCCCCCCGGTTGGCACTGAAGCTTTCTTT. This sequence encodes CASSERGTGPPVGTEAFF.

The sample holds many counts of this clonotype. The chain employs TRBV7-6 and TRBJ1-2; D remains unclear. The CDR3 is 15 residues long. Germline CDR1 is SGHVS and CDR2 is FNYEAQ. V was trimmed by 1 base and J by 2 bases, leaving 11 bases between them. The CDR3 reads CASSLGPGSNYGYTF. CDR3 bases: TGTGCCAGCAGCTTAGGTCCAGGCTCGAACTATGGCTACACCTTC.

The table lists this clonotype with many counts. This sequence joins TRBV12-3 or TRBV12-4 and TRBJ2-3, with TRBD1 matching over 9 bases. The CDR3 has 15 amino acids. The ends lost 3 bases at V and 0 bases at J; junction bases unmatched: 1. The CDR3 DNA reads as TGTGCCAGCAGTTTCGGGACAGGGAGCACAGATACGCAGTATTTT. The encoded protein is CASSFGTGSTDTQYF.

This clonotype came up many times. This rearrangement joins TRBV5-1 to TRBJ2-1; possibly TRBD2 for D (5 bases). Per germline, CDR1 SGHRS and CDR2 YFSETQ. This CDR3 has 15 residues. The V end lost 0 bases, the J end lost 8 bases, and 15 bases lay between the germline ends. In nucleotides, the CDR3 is TGCGCCAGCAGCTTGGTAGCGCCCGGTGGGGATGAGCAGTTCTTC. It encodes CASSLVAPGGDEQFF. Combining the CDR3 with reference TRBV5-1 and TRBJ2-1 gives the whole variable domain KAGVTQTPRYLIKTRGQQVTLSCSPISGHRSVSWYQQTPGQGLQFLFEYFSETQRNKGNFPGRFSGRQFSNSRSEMNVSTLELGDSALYLCASSLVAPGGDEQFFGPGTRLTVL.

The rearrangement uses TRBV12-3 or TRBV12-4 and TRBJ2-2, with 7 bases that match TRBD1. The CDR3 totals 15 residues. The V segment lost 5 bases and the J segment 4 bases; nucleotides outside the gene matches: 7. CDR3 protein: CASSETGAVTGELFF. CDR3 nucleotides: TGTGCCAGCAGTGAAACAGGGGCAGTCACCGGGGAGCTGTTTTTT.

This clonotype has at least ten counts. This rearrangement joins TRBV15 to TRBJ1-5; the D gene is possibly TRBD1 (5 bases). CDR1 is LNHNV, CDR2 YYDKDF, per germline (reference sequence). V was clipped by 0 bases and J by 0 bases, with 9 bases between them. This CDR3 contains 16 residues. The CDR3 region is CATSRDSGTSNQPQHF. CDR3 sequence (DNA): TGTGCCACCAGCAGAGATAGTGGGACTAGCAATCAGCCCCAGCATTTT.

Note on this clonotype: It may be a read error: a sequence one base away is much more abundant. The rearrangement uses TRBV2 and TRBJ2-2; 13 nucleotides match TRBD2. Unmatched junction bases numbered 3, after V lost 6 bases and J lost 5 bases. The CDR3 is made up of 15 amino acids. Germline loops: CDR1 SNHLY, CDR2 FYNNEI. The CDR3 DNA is TGTGCCAGCAGGGGGGGACTAGCGGGAACCGGGGAGCTGTTTTTT. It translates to CASRGGLAGTGELFF.

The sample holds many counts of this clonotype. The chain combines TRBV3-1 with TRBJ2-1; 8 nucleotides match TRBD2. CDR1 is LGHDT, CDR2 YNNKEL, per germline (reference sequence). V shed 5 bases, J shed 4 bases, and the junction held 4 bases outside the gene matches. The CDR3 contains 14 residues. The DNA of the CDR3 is TGTGCCAGCAGCATCCGCGGGGGGTACAATGAGCAGTTCTTC. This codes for CASSIRGGYNEQFF.

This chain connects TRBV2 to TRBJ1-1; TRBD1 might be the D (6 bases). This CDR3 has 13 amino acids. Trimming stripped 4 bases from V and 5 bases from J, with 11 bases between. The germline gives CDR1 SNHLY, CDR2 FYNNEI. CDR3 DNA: TGTGCCAGCAGTGCCAGGGGAGAGACTGAAGCTTTCTTT. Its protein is CASSARGETEAFF.

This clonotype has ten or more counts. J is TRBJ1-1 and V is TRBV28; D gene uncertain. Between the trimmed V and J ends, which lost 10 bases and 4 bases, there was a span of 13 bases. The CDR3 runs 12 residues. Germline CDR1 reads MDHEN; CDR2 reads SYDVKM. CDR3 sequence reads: CATTISGTEAFF. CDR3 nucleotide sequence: TGTGCCACCACAATATCGGGCACTGAAGCTTTCTTT.

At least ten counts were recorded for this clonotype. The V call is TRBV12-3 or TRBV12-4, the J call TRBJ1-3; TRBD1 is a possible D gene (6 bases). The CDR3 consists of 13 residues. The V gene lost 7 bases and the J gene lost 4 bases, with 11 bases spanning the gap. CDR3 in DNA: TGTGCCAGCAACAATCAGGGGGGAAACACCATATATTTT. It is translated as CASNNQGGNTIYF.

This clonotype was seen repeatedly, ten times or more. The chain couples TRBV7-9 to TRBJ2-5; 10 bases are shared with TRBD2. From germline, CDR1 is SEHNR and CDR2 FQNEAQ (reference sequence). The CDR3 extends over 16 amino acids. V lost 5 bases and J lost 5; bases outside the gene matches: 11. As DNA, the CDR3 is TGTGCCAGCAGCCCCCGGCTAGCGGGAGTATGGGAGACCCAGTACTTC. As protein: CASSPRLAGVWETQYF.

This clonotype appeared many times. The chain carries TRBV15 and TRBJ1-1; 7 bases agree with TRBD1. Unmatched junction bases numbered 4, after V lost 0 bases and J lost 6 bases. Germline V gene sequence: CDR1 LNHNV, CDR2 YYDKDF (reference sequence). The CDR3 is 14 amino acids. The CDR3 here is CATSRDRGWAEAFF. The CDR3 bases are TGTGCCACCAGCAGAGACAGGGGGTGGGCTGAAGCTTTCTTT.

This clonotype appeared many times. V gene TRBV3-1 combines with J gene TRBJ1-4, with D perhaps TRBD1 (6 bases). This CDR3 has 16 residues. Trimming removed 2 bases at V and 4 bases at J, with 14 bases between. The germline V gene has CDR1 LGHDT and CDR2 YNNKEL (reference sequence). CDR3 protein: CASSQRRGRNNEKLFF. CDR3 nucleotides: TGTGCCAGCAGCCAAAGACGGGGGCGAAATAATGAAAAACTGTTTTTT.

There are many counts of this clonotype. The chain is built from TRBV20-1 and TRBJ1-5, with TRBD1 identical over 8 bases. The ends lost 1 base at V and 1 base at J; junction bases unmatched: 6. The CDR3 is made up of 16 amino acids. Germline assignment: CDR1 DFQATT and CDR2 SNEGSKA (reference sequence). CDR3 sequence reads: CSARVGTGVSNQPQHF. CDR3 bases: TGCAGTGCTAGAGTGGGGACAGGTGTCAGCAATCAGCCCCAGCATTTT.

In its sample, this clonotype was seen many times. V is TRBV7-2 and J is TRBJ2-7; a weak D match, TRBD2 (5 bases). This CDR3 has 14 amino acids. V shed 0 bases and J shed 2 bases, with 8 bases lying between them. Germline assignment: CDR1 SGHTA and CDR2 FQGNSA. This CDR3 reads CASSLAGSAYEQYF. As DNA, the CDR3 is TGTGCCAGCAGCTTAGCAGGGAGCGCCTACGAGCAGTACTTC.

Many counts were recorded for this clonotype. CDR3 DNA: TGTGCCAGCAGCCCTCCGGGACCCTGGACAGGGGATACGCAGTATTTT. This codes for CASSPPGPWTGDTQYF. This chain links TRBV6-1 with TRBJ2-3, with 8 bases aligning to TRBD1. CDR1 and CDR2 (germline): MNHNS, SASEGT. This CDR3 is 16 amino acids long. V trimming: 6 bases; J trimming: 6 bases; junction bases outside the gene matches: 14.

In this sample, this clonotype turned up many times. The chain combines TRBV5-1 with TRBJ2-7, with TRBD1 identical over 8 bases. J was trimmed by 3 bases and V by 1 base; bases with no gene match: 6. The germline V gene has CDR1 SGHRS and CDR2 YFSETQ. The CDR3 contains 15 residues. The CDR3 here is CASSLPGTGGYEQYF. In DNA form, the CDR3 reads TGCGCCAGCAGCTTGCCCGGGACAGGAGGCTACGAGCAGTACTTC. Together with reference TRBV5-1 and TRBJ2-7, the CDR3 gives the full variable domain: KAGVTQTPRYLIKTRGQQVTLSCSPISGHRSVSWYQQTPGQGLQFLFEYFSETQRNKGNFPGRFSGRQFSNSRSEMNVSTLELGDSALYLCASSLPGTGGYEQYFGPGTRLTVT.

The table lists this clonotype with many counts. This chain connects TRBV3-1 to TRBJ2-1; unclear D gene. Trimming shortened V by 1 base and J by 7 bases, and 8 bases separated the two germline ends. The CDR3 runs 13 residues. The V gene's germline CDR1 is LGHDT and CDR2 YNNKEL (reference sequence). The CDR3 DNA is TGTGCCAGCAGCCAAGGAGTATTGAATGAGCAGTTCTTC. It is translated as CASSQGVLNEQFF.

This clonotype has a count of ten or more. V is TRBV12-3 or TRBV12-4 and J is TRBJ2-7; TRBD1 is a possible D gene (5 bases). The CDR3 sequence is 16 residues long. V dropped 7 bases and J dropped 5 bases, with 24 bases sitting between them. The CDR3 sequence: CASTSMAGPVAHEQYF. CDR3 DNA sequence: TGTGCCAGCACCTCAATGGCAGGGCCAGTCGCGCACGAGCAGTACTTC.

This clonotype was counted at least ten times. CDR3 sequence reads: CASSLDAAYEQYF. The CDR3 nucleotides are TGTGCCAGCAGCTTAGACGCAGCCTACGAGCAGTACTTC. J is TRBJ2-7 and V is TRBV7-9, with D uncertain. The germline CDR1 and CDR2 sequences are SEHNR and FQNEAQ (reference sequence). The CDR3 contains 13 residues. Trimming shortened V by 1 base and J by 2 bases, and 6 bases separated the two germline ends.

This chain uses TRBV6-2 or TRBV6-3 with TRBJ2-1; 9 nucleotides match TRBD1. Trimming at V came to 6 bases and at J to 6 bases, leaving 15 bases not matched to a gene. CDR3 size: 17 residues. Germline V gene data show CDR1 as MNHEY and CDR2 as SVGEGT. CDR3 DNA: TGTGCCAGCAGCCGCTTAACAGGACAGGGGAGGGGCAATGAGCAGTTCTTC. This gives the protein CASSRLTGQGRGNEQFF.

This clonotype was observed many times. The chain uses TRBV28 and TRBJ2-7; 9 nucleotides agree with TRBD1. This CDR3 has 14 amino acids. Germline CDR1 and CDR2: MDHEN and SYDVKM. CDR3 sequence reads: CATVTQGARNEQYF. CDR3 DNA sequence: TGTGCGACGGTGACACAGGGGGCGAGGAACGAGCAGTACTTC.

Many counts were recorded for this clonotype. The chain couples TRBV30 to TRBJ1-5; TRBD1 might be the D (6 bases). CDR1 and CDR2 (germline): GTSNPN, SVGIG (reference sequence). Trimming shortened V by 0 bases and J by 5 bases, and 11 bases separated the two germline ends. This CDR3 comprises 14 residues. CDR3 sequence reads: CAWSVGGRDQPQHF. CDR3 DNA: TGTGCCTGGAGTGTGGGGGGGCGCGATCAGCCCCAGCATTTT. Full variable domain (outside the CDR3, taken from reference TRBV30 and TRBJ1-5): SQTIHQWPATLVQPVGSPLSLECTVEGTSNPNLYWYRQAAGRGLQLLFYSVGIGQISSEVPQNLSASRPQDRQFILSSKKLLLSDSGFYLCAWSVGGRDQPQHFGDGTRLSIL.